Following are 30 T cell receptor beta chains from one sample sequenced in a study of blood T cell repertoires in COVID-19. The protocol was immunoSEQ multiplex PCR, while the TCRdb copy is restricted to in-frame clones and leaves out a portion. The top ten clones hold under 3.5% of a sample with 150,000 to 200,000 clones, approximately 83% of them seen once. Sequencing was done on a sample of peripheral blood. The receptors shown here come from a man aged 55 to 69 with acute or convalescent COVID-19.

V is TRBV3-1 (or the pseudogene TRBV3-2) and J is TRBJ2-1, with 9 nucleotides matching TRBD1. The J segment lost 7 bases and the V segment lost 1 base, leaving 14 bases of the junction unmatched. Per the germline V gene, CDR1 is LGHDT and CDR2 is YNNKEL (reference sequence). This CDR3 has 18 residues. CDR3 residues: CASSQVRPAGQGLNEQFF. Here the CDR3 DNA reads TGTGCCAGCAGCCAAGTACGCCCAGCGGGACAGGGATTGAATGAGCAGTTCTTC.

J is TRBJ2-7 and V is TRBV10-3; 9 bases align to TRBD1. The V gene end was trimmed by 10 bases and the J gene end by 7 bases; junction bases not matched to a gene: 14. The V gene's germline CDR1 is ENHRY and CDR2 SYGVKD. CDR3 size: 14 residues. CDR3 coding DNA: TGTGCCACCCTACCGGGACAGGGCGCGGGGGAGCAGTACTTC. Translating gives CATLPGQGAGEQYF.

The chain joins TRBV6-1 to TRBJ1-5, with D unresolved. Trimming cost V 3 bases and J 0 bases, with 6 bases left between them. The CDR3 covers 14 residues. The V gene's germline CDR1 is MNHNS and CDR2 SASEGT. DNA for the CDR3: TGTGCCAGCAGTGATACGGTTAGCAATCAGCCCCAGCATTTT. Protein: CASSDTVSNQPQHF.

The V and J genes are TRBV3-1 (or the pseudogene TRBV3-2) and TRBJ1-2; D gene ambiguous. The CDR3 has 13 amino acids. Looked up from germline, CDR1 is LGHDT and CDR2 is YNNKEL (reference sequence). V lost 4 bases and J lost 8, with 14 bases in between. The CDR3 DNA sequence: TGTGCCAGCAGCCTCCCGGGTTTGTGGGGCTACACCTTC. Translating it yields CASSLPGLWGYTF.

J is TRBJ1-2 and V is TRBV3-1 (or the pseudogene TRBV3-2); tentatively, D is TRBD1 (6 bases). Trimming left V 4 bases short and J 0 bases short, with 9 bases between. From germline, CDR1 is LGHDT and CDR2 YNNKEL (reference sequence). The CDR3 runs to 14 residues. The CDR3 coding sequence is TGTGCCAGCAGCCCGACAGGAGCTAACTATGGCTACACCTTC. Protein: CASSPTGANYGYTF.

This chain joins TRBV7-2 and TRBJ2-7; no definite D call. The V gene lost 0 bases and the J gene lost 0 bases, with 6 bases spanning the gap. Germline CDR1 reads SGHTA; CDR2 reads FQGNSA. CDR3 size: 14 residues. CDR3 loop: CASSLAFGSYEQYF. In DNA form, the CDR3 reads TGTGCCAGCAGCTTAGCTTTCGGCTCCTACGAGCAGTACTTC.

The chain combines TRBV15 with TRBJ2-3; TRBD1 matches 11 bases. V lost 3 bases to trimming and J lost 7 bases; unmatched junction nucleotides: 9. The CDR3 has 16 residues. Germline V gene sequence: CDR1 LNHNV, CDR2 YYDKDF (reference sequence). The chain's CDR3 is CATSSARTGGAYTQYF. As DNA, the CDR3 is TGTGCCACCAGCAGTGCCCGGACAGGGGGCGCATATACGCAGTATTTT.

This chain uses TRBV14 with TRBJ2-7; 9 bases align to TRBD2. The CDR3 spans 16 residues. Trimming took 1 base from V and 2 from J; bases not matched to a gene: 6. Germline values: CDR1 SGHDN, CDR2 FVKESK. CDR3 in amino acids: CASSQVELAGPYEQYF. The DNA of the CDR3 is TGTGCCAGCAGCCAAGTCGAACTAGCGGGTCCCTACGAGCAGTACTTC.

The rearrangement links TRBV5-8 to TRBJ1-2; possibly TRBD1 for D (5 bases). The CDR3 contains 13 residues. V was shortened by 4 bases and J by 4 bases, with 11 bases between the two germline ends. Looked up from germline, CDR1 is SGHTS and CDR2 is YDEGEE. The CDR3 spells CASSRGEGYGYTF. CDR3 DNA sequence: TGTGCCAGCAGCCGGGGGGAGGGCTATGGCTACACCTTC.

The chain recombines TRBV5-4 with TRBJ1-1; TRBD1 is a possible D gene (5 bases). Germline values: CDR1 SGHNT, CDR2 YYREEE (reference sequence). Trimming took 5 bases from V and 1 from J, leaving 12 bases between them. The CDR3 is 14 amino acids. CDR3 in amino acids: CASREGLGNTEAFF. Written as DNA, the CDR3 is TGTGCCAGCAGGGAGGGACTGGGGAACACTGAAGCTTTCTTT. Using reference TRBV5-4 and TRBJ1-1 for the parts outside the CDR3, the full variable domain is ETGVTQSPTHLIKTRGQQVTLRCSSQSGHNTVSWYQQALGQGPQFIFQYYREEENGRGNFPPRFSGLQFPNYSSELNVNALELDDSALYLCASREGLGNTEAFFGQGTRLTVV.

In this sample, this clone turned up a few times. The chain employs TRBV28 and TRBJ1-5; 7 nucleotides match TRBD1. V lost 5 bases and J lost 5; bases outside the gene matches: 6. In germline, CDR1 is MDHEN, CDR2 SYDVKM. This CDR3 comprises 14 residues. The CDR3 nucleotides read TGTGCCAGCAGTCCTCACAGGGGTTATCAGCCCCAGCATTTT. It encodes CASSPHRGYQPQHF.

CDR3 coding DNA: TGTGCCAGTAGTCCCCAAACAGGGGCGGGAACCCAGTACTTC. It codes for CASSPQTGAGTQYF. The chain combines TRBV19 with TRBJ2-5; D perhaps matches TRBD1 (7 bases). Per the germline V gene, CDR1 is LNHDA and CDR2 is SQIVND (reference sequence). Trimming took 5 bases from V and 8 from J, leaving 18 bases between them. CDR3 length equals 14 residues.

The rearrangement joins TRBV6-2 or TRBV6-3 to TRBJ2-2; 7 nucleotides align to TRBD1. The trim removed 4 bases at V and 6 bases at J, leaving 11 bases unmatched. The CDR3 has 16 amino acids. Looked up from germline, CDR1 is MNHEY and CDR2 is SVGEGT. This chain's CDR3 is CASSFLRDRFSGELFF. CDR3 DNA: TGTGCCAGCAGTTTCCTCCGGGACAGATTCTCCGGGGAGCTGTTTTTT.

V usage is TRBV4-2 and J usage is TRBJ2-7; 14 bases line up with TRBD2. Per germline, CDR1 LGHNA and CDR2 YNFKEQ. V was clipped by 4 bases and J by 9 bases; unmatched bases: 8. This CDR3 is 15 amino acids long. In nucleotides, the CDR3 is TGTGCCAGCAGCCCGACTAGCGGGAGGGAGGGGGCGCAGTACTTC. This sequence encodes CASSPTSGREGAQYF.

The genes are TRBV24-1 and TRBJ2-2; D unresolved. Germline values: CDR1 KGHDR, CDR2 SFDVKD. Between the trimmed V and J ends, which lost 4 bases and 1 base, there was a span of 6 bases. The CDR3 loop spans 14 amino acids. As DNA, the CDR3 is TGTGCCACCAGTGACCCCGGGAACACCGGGGAGCTGTTTTTT. Translated, it gives CATSDPGNTGELFF.

The chain combines TRBV24-1 with TRBJ2-3, with TRBD2 matching 9 bases. V lost 3 bases, J lost 5 bases, and 14 bases stayed unmatched. This CDR3 has 18 residues. CDR1 KGHDR and CDR2 SFDVKD come from the germline V gene. The CDR3 DNA follows: TGTGCCACCAGTGATGGTAAGCGGGAGGCCTCTGGGGGAGATACGCAGTATTTT. This codes for CATSDGKREASGGDTQYF.

This sequence joins TRBV5-1 and TRBJ2-7; D is perhaps TRBD1 (5 bases). In germline, CDR1 is SGHRS, CDR2 YFSETQ. This CDR3 contains 14 residues. The V gene lost 1 base and the J gene lost 7 bases, with 15 bases spanning the gap. DNA for the CDR3: TGCGCCAGCAGCTTGTGGACACCTCTGGATGAGCAGTACTTC. Amino acid sequence: CASSLWTPLDEQYF.

V usage is TRBV6-1 and J usage is TRBJ1-1, with D tentatively TRBD1 (5 bases). V was pared by 3 bases and J by 5 bases, with 10 bases between. The CDR3 contains 13 residues. Germline values: CDR1 MNHNS, CDR2 SASEGT. The CDR3, as DNA: TGTGCCAGCAGTGAGAAGGGGCTTACTGAAGCTTTCTTT. It is translated as CASSEKGLTEAFF.

In DNA form, the CDR3 reads TGTGCCAGTGTCTCCGGGACAGGGGTGAAACTCTACGAGCAGTACTTC. Translated, it gives CASVSGTGVKLYEQYF. V usage is TRBV28 and J usage is TRBJ2-7, with 10 bases aligning to TRBD1. V dropped 9 bases and J dropped 3; count of bases not matched to a gene: 14. The CDR3 is made up of 16 amino acids. Germline V gene data show CDR1 as MDHEN and CDR2 as SYDVKM.

The chain employs TRBV7-9 and TRBJ1-4; 9 bases line up with TRBD1. V was pared by 5 bases and J by 8 bases, with 6 bases of the junction left unmatched. Germline values: CDR1 SEHNR, CDR2 FQNEAQ (reference sequence). CDR3 length: 14 amino acids. CDR3 nucleotide sequence: TGTGCCAGCAGCAAACAGGGGGCGGACGAAAAACTGTTTTTT. Amino acids: CASSKQGADEKLFF.

The chain has TRBV9 and TRBJ2-7; 13 bases are a match to TRBD2. V was pared by 4 bases and J by 2 bases, with 3 bases of the junction left unmatched. The CDR3 spans 15 residues. In germline, CDR1 is SGDLS, CDR2 YYNGEE. CDR3 DNA sequence: TGTGCCAGCAGCCGGGGACTAGCGGGACCCTACGAGCAGTACTTC. It is translated as CASSRGLAGPYEQYF.

The V and J genes are TRBV9 and TRBJ2-1, with D perhaps TRBD2 (6 bases). The CDR3 extends over 12 amino acids. Germline-derived CDR1 and CDR2 are SGDLS and YYNGEE. V lost 0 bases, J lost 9 bases, and 7 bases lay in between. For the CDR3, the DNA is TGTGCCAGCAGCGTAGAGGAGGGTGAGCAGTTCTTC. Amino acids: CASSVEEGEQFF.

The rearrangement uses TRBV5-1 and TRBJ2-7; 10 bases are a match to TRBD2. The CDR3 totals 13 residues. V shed 4 bases, J shed 4 bases, and the junction held 2 bases outside the gene matches. Germline V gene data show CDR1 as SGHRS and CDR2 as YFSETQ. CDR3 sequence: CASSGGLAYEQYF. The CDR3 DNA is TGCGCCAGCAGCGGGGGACTAGCGTACGAGCAGTACTTC.

This chain joins TRBV28 and TRBJ2-5, with TRBD2 identical over 11 bases. J gave up 2 bases and V 6 bases, and 8 bases lay outside the gene matches. CDR1 is MDHEN, CDR2 SYDVKM, per germline. The CDR3 has 16 residues. CDR3 sequence (DNA): TGTGCCAGCAGCCAGCTAGCGGGAGGACCACAAGAGACCCAGTACTTC. This gives the protein CASSQLAGGPQETQYF.

The chain couples TRBV10-3 to TRBJ2-7; the D is unclear. The V and J ends lost 2 bases and 1 base respectively, with 6 bases between them. CDR3 size: 13 residues. Germline V lookup: CDR1 ENHRY, CDR2 SYGVKD. DNA for the CDR3: TGTGCCATCAGTGAGCTCGGGTCCTACGAGCAGTACTTC. Protein: CAISELGSYEQYF.

This clone came up a few times. The same CDR3 arises from other DNA sequences in this sample as well. The chain carries TRBV19 and TRBJ2-7; D perhaps matches TRBD1 (7 bases). The ends were cut back, 1 base at V and 1 base at J, with 11 bases in the middle. The CDR3 runs 15 residues. Germline V gene data show CDR1 as LNHDA and CDR2 as SQIVND (reference sequence). CDR3 DNA sequence: TGTGCCAGTAGTATAGCAGGGGGGCCATCCTACGAGCAGTACTTC. Amino acid sequence: CASSIAGGPSYEQYF.

The chain has TRBV5-6 and TRBJ2-5; D remains ambiguous. CDR1 SGHDT and CDR2 YYEEEE come from the germline V gene. CDR3 size: 14 residues. With 1 base removed from V and 1 base from J, the gap between germline ends came to 8 bases. The CDR3, as DNA: TGTGCCAGCAGCTTGTTATCTTTCCAAGAGACCCAGTACTTC. It codes for CASSLLSFQETQYF.

In its sample, this clone was seen once. This chain uses TRBV19 with TRBJ1-2; 10 positions agree with TRBD1. Looked up from germline, CDR1 is LNHDA and CDR2 is SQIVND (reference sequence). The CDR3 consists of 16 residues. V lost 5 bases and J lost 3; bases outside the gene matches: 9. The CDR3 protein is CASSGPGQGSDYGYTF. The CDR3 DNA reads TGTGCCAGTAGTGGGCCGGGACAGGGGAGCGACTATGGCTACACCTTC.

This clone was detected once. A clone one base away is much larger, so this may be a read error. The chain couples TRBV7-6 to TRBJ1-1; 7 bases are a match to TRBD1. CDR3 length: 13 amino acids. With 5 bases clipped from V and 1 base from J, the junction kept 1 base outside the gene matches. Germline loops: CDR1 SGHVS, CDR2 FNYEAQ. The CDR3 is CASSRQGNTEAFF. The CDR3 region has the DNA TGTGCCAGCAGCCGACAGGGGAACACTGAAGCTTTCTTT.

The rearrangement uses TRBV28 and TRBJ1-5; no clear D gene. Trimming shortened V by 5 bases and J by 7 bases, and 12 bases separated the two germline ends. Germline V CDR1 and CDR2: MDHEN, SYDVKM. The CDR3 has 13 residues. The CDR3 protein is CASSLLGNQPQHF. The CDR3 bases are TGTGCCAGCAGTCTCCTCGGTAACCAGCCCCAGCATTTT.